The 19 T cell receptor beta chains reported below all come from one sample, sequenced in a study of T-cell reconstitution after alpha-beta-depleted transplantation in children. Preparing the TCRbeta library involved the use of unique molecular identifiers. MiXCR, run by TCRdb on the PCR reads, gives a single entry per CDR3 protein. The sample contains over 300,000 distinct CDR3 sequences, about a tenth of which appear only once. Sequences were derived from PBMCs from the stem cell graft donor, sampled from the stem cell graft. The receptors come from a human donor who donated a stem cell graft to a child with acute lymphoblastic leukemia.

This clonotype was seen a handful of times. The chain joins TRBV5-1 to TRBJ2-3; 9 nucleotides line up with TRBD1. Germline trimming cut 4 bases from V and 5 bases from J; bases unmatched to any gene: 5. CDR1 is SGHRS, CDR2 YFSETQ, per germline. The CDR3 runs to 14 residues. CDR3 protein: CASSRGQGQDTQYF. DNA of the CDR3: TGCGCCAGCAGCCGGGGACAGGGACAAGATACGCAGTATTTT.

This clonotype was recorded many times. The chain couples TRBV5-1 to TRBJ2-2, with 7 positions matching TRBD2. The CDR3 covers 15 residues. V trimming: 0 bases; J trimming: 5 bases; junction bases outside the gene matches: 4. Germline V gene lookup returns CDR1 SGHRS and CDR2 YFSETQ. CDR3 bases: TGCGCCAGCAGCTTGGTACCAGCGGGGACCGGGGAGCTGTTTTTT. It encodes CASSLVPAGTGELFF. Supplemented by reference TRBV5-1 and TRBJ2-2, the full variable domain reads KAGVTQTPRYLIKTRGQQVTLSCSPISGHRSVSWYQQTPGQGLQFLFEYFSETQRNKGNFPGRFSGRQFSNSRSEMNVSTLELGDSALYLCASSLVPAGTGELFFGEGSRLTVL.

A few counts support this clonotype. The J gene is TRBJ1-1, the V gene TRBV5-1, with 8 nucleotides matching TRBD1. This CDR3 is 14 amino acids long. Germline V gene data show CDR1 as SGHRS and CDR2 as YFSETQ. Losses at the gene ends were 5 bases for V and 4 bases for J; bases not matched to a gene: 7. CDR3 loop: CASRPGQGFTEAFF. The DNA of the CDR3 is TGCGCCAGCAGACCCGGACAGGGTTTCACTGAAGCTTTCTTT. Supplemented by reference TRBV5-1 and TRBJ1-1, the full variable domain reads KAGVTQTPRYLIKTRGQQVTLSCSPISGHRSVSWYQQTPGQGLQFLFEYFSETQRNKGNFPGRFSGRQFSNSRSEMNVSTLELGDSALYLCASRPGQGFTEAFFGQGTRLTVV.

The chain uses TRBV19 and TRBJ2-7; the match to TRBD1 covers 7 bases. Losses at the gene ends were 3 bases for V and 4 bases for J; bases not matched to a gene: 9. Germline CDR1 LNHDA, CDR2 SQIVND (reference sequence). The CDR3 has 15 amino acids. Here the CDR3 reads CASSMRDSEIYEQYF. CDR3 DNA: TGTGCCAGTAGTATGAGGGACAGTGAGATTTACGAGCAGTACTTC.

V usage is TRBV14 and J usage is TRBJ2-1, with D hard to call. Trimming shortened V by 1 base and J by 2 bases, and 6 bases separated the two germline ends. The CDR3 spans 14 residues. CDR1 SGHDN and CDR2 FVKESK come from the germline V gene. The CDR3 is CASSQAATYNEQFF. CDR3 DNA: TGTGCCAGCAGCCAAGCGGCTACCTACAATGAGCAGTTCTTC.

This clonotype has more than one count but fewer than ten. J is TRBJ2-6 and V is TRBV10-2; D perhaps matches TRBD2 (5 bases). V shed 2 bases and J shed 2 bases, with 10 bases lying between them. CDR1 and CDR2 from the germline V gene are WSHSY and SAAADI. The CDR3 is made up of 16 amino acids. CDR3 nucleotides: TGCGCCAGCAGTGAGCGGGTGGGAGCTGGGGCCAACGTCCTGACTTTC. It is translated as CASSERVGAGANVLTF.

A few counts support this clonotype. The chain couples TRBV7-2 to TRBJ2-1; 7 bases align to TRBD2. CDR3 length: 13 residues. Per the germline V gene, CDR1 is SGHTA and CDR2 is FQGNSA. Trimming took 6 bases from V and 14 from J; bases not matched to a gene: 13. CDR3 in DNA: TGTGCCAGCAGTTTGAGCGGGAATGGGAAGGAGTTCTTC. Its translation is CASSLSGNGKEFF.

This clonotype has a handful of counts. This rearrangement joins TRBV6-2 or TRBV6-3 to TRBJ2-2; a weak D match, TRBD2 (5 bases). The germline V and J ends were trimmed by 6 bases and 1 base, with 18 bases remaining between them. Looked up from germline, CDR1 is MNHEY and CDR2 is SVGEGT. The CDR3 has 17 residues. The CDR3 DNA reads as TGTGCCAGCAGCGCTGCGGACGCCGCGGGGAACACCGGGGAGCTGTTTTTT. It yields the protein CASSAADAAGNTGELFF.

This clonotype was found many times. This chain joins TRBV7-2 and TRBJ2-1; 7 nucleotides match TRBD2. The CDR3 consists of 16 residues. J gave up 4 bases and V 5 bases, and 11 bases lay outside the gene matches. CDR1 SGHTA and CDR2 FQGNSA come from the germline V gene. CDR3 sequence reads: CASSLLGGGRYNEQFF. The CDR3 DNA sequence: TGTGCCAGCAGCCTGTTGGGGGGAGGGCGTTACAATGAGCAGTTCTTC.

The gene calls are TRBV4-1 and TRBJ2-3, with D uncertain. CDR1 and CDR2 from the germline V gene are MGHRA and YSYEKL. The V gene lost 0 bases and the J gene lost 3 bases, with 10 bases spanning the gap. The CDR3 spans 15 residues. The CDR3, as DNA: TGCGCCAGCAGCCAAGATTCGGCGGCGACAGATACGCAGTATTTT. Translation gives CASSQDSAATDTQYF.

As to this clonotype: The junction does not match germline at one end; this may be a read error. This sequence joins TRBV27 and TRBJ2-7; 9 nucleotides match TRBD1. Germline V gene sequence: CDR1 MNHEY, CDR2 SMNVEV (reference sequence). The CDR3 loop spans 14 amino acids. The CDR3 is CASSYGTGLYEEYF. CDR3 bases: TGTGCCAGCAGTTATGGGACAGGGCTTTACGAGGAGTACTTC.

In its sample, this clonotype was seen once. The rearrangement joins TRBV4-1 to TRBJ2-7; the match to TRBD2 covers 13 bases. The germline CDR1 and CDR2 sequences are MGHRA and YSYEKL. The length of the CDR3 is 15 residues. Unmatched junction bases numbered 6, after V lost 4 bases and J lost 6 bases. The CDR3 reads CASSRGLAGLGEQYF. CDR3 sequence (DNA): TGCGCCAGCAGCCGGGGACTAGCGGGACTTGGCGAGCAGTACTTC.

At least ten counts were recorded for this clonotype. As DNA, the CDR3 is TGTGCCAGCAGCTTATCTGGACTTCAGCCCCAGCATTTT. Its translation: CASSLSGLQPQHF. The V call is TRBV7-2, the J call TRBJ1-5, with no clear D. The V end lost 2 bases, the J end lost 6 bases, and 8 bases lay between the germline ends. Looked up from germline, CDR1 is SGHTA and CDR2 is FQGNSA. This CDR3 region has 13 residues.

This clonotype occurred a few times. CDR3 sequence: CASRPSLEALSYEQYF. The CDR3 region has the DNA TGCGCCAGCAGGCCCTCTTTAGAAGCGCTCTCCTACGAGCAGTACTTC. The chain is built from TRBV5-1 and TRBJ2-7; the D is unclear. The germline V gene encodes CDR1 SGHRS and CDR2 YFSETQ. The ends were cut back, 5 bases at V and 0 bases at J, with 18 bases in the middle. CDR3 length equals 16 residues.

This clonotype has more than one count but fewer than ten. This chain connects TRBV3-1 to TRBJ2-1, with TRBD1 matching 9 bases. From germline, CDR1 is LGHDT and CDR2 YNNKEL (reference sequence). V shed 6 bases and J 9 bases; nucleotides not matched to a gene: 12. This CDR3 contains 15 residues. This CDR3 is CASRPTGGRVGEQFF. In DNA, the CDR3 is TGTGCCAGCAGGCCGACAGGGGGGCGTGTAGGTGAGCAGTTCTTC.

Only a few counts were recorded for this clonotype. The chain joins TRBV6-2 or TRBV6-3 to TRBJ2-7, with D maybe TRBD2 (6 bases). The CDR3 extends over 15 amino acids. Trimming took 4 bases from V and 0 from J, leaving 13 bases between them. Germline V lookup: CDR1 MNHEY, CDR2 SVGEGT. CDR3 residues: CASSSLAYPSYEQYF. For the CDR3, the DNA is TGTGCCAGCAGTTCCCTAGCGTATCCCTCCTACGAGCAGTACTTC.

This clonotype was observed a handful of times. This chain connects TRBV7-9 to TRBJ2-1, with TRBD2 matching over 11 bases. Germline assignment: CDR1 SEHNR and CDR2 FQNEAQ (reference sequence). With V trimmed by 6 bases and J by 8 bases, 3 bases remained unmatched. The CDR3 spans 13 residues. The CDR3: CASRTSGKDEQFF. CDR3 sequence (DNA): TGTGCCAGCAGGACTAGCGGGAAGGATGAGCAGTTCTTC.

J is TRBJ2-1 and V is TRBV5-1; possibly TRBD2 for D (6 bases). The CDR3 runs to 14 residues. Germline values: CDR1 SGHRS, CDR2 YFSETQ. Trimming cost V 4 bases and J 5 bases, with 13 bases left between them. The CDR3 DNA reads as TGCGCCAGCAGCCTCGGGACTCGGCACAATGAGCAGTTCTTC. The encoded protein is CASSLGTRHNEQFF.

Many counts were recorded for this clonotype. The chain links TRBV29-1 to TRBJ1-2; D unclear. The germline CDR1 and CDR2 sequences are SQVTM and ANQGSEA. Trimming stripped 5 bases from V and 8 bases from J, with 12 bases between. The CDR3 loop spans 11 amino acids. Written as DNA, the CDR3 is TGCAGCGTTACGCGCGGAGGGGGCTACACCTTC. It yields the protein CSVTRGGGYTF.